This entry concerns a single T cell receptor (beta chain). Its antigen is currently unknown. Total RNA extraction produced at least 5 micrograms (per sample) for the study. The entry originates in a study of blood T cells in healthy people across ages. A second PCR, run for roughly 7 to 12 cycles, used a sample-barcoded 5' primer plus a J-beta primer mix. Each CDR3 protein gets one entry after TCRdb re-called the 5' RACE reads with MiXCR. The table lists hundreds of thousands of distinct CDR3 sequences, around 48% of them singletons. Germline V gene sequence: CDR1 DFQATT, CDR2 SNEGSKA (reference sequence). V lost 3 bases, J lost 11 bases, and 12 bases stayed unmatched. This CDR3 has 13 residues. Study observations and caveats: Donor CMV status, an unknown factor, possibly confounded changes in expanded clonotypes.

V is TRBV20-1 and J is TRBJ2-5; 7 bases match TRBD1. Sequenced sample: blood. The sequence came from a woman aged 55-69 years in good health. CDR3 nucleotides: TGCAGTGCTAGTTATACAGGGGTAGGTGAGCAGTACTTC. This encodes CSASYTGVGEQYF.